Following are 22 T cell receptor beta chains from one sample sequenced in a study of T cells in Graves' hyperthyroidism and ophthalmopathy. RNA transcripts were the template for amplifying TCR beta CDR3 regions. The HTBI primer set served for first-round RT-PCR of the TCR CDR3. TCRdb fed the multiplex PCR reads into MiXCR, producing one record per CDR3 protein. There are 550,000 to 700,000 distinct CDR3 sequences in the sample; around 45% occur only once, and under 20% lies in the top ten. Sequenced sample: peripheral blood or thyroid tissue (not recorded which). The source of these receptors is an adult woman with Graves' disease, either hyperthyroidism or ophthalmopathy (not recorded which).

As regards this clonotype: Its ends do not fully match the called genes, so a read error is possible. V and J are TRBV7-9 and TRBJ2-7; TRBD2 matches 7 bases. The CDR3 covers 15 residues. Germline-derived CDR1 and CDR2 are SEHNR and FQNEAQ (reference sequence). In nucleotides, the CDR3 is TGTGCCAGCAGCTTACCTAGCGGATACACAGATACGCAGTATTTC. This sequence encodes CASSLPSGYTDTQYF.

The CDR3 loop is CASSQVRREGRYGYTF. The CDR3 nucleotides read TGTGCCAGCAGCCAAGTACGGCGGGAGGGTCGCTATGGCTACACCTTC. The genes are TRBV7-3 and TRBJ1-2; unclear D gene. Trimming removed 5 bases at V and 4 bases at J, with 20 bases between. This CDR3 is 16 amino acids long. Germline values: CDR1 SGHTA, CDR2 FQGTGA. Complete variable domain (other parts from reference TRBV7-3 and TRBJ1-2): GAGVSQTPSNKVTEKGKYVELRCDPISGHTALYWYRQSLGQGPEFLIYFQGTGAADDSGLPNDRFFAVRPEGSVSTLKIQRTERGDSAVYLCASSQVRREGRYGYTFGSGTRLTVV.

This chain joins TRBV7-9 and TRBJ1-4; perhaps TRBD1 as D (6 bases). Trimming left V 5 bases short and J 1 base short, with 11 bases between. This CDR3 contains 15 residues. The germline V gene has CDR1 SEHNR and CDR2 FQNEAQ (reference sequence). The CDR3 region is CASSDSRGTNEKLFF. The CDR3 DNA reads TGTGCCAGCAGCGACAGCAGGGGAACTAATGAAAAACTGTTTTTT.

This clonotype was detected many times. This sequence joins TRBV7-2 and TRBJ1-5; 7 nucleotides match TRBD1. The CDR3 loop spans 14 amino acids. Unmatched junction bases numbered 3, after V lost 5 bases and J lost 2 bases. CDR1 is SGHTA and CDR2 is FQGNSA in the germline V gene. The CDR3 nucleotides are TGTGCCAGCAGCCGGGACAGCGGCAATCAGCCCCAGCATTTT. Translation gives CASSRDSGNQPQHF.

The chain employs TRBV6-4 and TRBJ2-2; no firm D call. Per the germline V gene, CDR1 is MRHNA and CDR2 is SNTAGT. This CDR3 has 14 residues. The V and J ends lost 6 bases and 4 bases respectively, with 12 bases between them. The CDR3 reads CASRALGTTGELFF. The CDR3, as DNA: TGTGCCAGCAGAGCACTCGGCACCACCGGGGAGCTGTTTTTT.

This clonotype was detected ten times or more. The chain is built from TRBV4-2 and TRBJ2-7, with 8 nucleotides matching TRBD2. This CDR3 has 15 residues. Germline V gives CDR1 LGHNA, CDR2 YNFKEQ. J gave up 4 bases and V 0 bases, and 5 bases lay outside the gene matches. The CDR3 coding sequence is TGTGCCAGCAGCCAAGACCTAGCGGGTCTGTACGAGCAGTACTTC. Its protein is CASSQDLAGLYEQYF.

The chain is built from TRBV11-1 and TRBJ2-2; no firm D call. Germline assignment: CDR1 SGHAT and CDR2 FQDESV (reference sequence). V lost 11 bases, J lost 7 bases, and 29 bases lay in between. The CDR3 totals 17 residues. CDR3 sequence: CAWSASPTMIVVGELFF. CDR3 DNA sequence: TGTGCCTGGAGCGCCTCCCCTACTATGATCGTGGTCGGGGAGCTGTTTTTT. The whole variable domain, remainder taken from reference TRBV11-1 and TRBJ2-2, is EAEVAQSPRYKITEKSQAVAFWCDPISGHATLYWYRQILGQGPELLVQFQDESVVDDSQLPKDRFSAERLKGVDSTLKIQPAELGDSAMYLCAWSASPTMIVVGELFFGEGSRLTVL.

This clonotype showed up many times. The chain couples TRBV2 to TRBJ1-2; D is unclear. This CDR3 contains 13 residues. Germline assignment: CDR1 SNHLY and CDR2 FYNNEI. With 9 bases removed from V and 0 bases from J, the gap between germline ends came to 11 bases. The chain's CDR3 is CARSTRANYGYTF. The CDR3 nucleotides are TGTGCCAGGAGCACCAGAGCTAACTATGGCTACACCTTC.

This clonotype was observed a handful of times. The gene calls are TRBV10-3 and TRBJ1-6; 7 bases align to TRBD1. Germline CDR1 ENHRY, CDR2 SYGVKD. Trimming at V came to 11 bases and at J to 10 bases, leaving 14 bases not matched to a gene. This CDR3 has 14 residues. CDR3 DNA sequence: TGTGCCTCGGGGACAGTCCCCAAGGGCTCACCCCTCCACTTT. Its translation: CASGTVPKGSPLHF.

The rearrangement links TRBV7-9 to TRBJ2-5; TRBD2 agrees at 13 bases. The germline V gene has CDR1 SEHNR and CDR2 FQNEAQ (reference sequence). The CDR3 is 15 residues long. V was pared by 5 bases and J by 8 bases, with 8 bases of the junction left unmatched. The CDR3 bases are TGTGCCAGCAGCAGTGGACTAGCGGGAGAGGCTACCCAGTACTTC. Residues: CASSSGLAGEATQYF. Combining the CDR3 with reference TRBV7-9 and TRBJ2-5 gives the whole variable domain DTGVSQNPRHKITKRGQNVTFRCDPISEHNRLYWYRQTLGQGPEFLTYFQNEAQLEKSRLLSDRFSAERPKGSFSTLEIQRTEQGDSAMYLCASSSGLAGEATQYFGPGTRLLVL.

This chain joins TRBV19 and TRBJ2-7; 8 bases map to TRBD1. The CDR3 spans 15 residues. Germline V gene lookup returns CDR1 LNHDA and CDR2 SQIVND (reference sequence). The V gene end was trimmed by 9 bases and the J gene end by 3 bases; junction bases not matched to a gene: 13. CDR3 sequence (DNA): TGTGCCAGCAAATTGGGGGCAGGGGGCTTCTACGAGCAGTACTTC. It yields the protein CASKLGAGGFYEQYF.

The chain's CDR3 is CSVEGGMETQYF. Here the CDR3 DNA reads TGCAGCGTTGAGGGCGGGATGGAGACCCAGTACTTC. The chain uses TRBV29-1 and TRBJ2-5; tentatively, D is TRBD2 (6 bases). V shed 3 bases and J shed 5 bases, with 10 bases lying between them. The CDR3 loop spans 12 amino acids. Germline loops: CDR1 SQVTM, CDR2 ANQGSEA.

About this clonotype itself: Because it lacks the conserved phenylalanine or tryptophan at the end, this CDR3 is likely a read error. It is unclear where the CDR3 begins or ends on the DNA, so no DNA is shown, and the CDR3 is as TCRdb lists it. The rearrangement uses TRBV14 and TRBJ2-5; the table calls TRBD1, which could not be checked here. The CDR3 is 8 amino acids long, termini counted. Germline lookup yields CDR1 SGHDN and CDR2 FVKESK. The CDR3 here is CASSQTGT.

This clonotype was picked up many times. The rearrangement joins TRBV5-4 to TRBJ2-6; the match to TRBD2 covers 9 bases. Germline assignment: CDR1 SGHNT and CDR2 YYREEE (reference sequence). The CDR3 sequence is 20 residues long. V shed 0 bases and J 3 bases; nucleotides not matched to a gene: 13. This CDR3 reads CASSLGPEGIAGVGANVLTF. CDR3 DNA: TGTGCCAGCAGCTTGGGCCCGGAGGGGATAGCGGGAGTTGGGGCCAACGTCCTGACTTTC.

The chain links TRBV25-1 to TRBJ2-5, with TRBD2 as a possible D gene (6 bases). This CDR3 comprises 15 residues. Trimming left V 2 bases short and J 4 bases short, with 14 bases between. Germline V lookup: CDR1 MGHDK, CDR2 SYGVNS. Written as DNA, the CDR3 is TGTGCCAGCAGTGAAAGACCCTCGCGGGGAGAGACCCAGTACTTC. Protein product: CASSERPSRGETQYF.

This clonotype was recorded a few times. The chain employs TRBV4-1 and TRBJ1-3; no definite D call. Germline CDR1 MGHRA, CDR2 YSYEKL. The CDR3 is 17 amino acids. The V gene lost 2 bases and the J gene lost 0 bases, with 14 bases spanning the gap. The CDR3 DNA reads TGCGCCAGCAGCCAACCCCCGTGGGAGTTCTCTGGAAACACCATATATTTT. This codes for CASSQPPWEFSGNTIYF.

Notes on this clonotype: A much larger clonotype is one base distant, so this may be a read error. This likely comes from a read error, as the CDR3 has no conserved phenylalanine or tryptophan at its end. The CDR3 DNA follows: TGTGCCAGCATGCTTAGGAACACTGAAGCTTTCCTT. This translates into CASMLRNTEAFL. The chain couples TRBV11-1 to TRBJ1-1; D gene ambiguous. The CDR3 runs to 12 residues. CDR1 and CDR2 from the germline V gene are SGHAT and FQDESV (reference sequence). V dropped 7 bases and J dropped 1 base, with 7 bases sitting between them.

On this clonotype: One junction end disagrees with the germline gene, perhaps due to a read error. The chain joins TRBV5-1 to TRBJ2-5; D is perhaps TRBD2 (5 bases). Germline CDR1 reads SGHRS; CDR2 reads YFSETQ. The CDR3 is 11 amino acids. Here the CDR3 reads CASSPDSTQYF. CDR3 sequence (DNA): TGTGCCAGCAGCCCGGACTCTACCCAGTACTTC.

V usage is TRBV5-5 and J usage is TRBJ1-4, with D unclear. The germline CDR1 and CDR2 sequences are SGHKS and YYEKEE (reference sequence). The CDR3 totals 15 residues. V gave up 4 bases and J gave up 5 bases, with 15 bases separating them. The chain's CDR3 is CASSITRVENEKLFF. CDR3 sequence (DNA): TGTGCCAGCAGCATAACCCGGGTGGAGAATGAAAAACTGTTTTTT.

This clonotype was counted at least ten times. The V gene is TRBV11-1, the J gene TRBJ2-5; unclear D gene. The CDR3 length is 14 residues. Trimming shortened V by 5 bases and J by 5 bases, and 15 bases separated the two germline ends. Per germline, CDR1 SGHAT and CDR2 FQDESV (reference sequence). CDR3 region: CASSMAPRWETQYF. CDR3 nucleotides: TGTGCCAGCAGCATGGCCCCGAGGTGGGAGACCCAGTACTTC.

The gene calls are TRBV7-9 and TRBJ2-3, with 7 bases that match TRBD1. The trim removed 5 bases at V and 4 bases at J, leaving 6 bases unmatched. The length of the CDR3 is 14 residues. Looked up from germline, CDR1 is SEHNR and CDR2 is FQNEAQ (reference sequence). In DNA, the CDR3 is TGTGCCAGCAGCATGACCCAGGGGGCAGATACGCAGTATTTT. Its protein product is CASSMTQGADTQYF.

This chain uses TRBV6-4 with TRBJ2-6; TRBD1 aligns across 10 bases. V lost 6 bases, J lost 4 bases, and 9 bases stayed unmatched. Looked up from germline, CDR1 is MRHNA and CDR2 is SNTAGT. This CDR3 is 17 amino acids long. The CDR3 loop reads CASRTGTGDTGANVLTF. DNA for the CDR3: TGTGCCAGCAGAACCGGGACAGGGGACACCGGGGCCAACGTCCTGACTTTC.